The subject of this entry is one T cell receptor (beta chain). At one end the junction does not follow the germline gene, possibly because of a read error. The data derive from a study of CD8+CD57+ T cells in acquired aplastic anemia. This CDR3 is 14 amino acids long. The germline V gene has CDR1 MNHNS and CDR2 SASEGT. TCR beta VDJ and CDR3 profiling used genomic DNA as template. TCRdb ran MiXCR on the reads and lists one entry per CDR3 protein. Among some 120,000 distinct CDR3 sequences listed, 48% were seen once. J is TRBJ1-5 and V is TRBV6-1; 11 bases fit TRBD1. Sequencing was done on a sample of sorted CD4+, CD8+, or CD8+CD57+ T cells (not recorded which) from PBMCs. This receptor was identified in a human donor in good health, serving as a control. This CDR3 is CASIRTGGKQPQHF. Here the CDR3 DNA reads TGTGCCAGCATTCGGACAGGGGGCAAACAGCCCCAGCATTTT.